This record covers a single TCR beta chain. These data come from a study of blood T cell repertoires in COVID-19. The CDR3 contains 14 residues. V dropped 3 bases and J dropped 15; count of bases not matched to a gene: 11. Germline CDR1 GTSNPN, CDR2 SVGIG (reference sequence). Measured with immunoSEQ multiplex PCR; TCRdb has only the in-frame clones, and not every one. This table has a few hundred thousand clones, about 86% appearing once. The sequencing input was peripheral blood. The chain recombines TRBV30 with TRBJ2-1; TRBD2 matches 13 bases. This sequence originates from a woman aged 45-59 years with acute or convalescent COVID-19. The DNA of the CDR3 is TGTGCCTGGAGGGGGACTAGCGGGGATCTTTTGCGGTTCTTC. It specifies CAWRGTSGDLLRFF.